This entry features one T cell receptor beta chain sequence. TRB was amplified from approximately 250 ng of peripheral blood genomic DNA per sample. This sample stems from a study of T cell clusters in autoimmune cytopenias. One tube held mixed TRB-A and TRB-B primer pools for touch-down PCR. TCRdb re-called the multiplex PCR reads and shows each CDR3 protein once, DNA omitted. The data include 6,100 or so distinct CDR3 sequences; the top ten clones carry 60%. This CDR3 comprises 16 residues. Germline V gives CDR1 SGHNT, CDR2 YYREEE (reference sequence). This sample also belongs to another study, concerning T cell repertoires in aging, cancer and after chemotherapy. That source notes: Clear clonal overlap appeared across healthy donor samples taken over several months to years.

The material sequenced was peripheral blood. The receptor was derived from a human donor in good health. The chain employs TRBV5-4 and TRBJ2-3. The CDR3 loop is CASSLGSETSVNTQYF. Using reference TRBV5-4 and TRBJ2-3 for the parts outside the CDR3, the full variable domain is ETGVTQSPTHLIKTRGQQVTLRCSSQSGHNTVSWYQQALGQGPQFIFQYYREEENGRGNFPPRFSGLQFPNYSSELNVNALELDDSALYLCASSLGSETSVNTQYFGPGTRLTVL.